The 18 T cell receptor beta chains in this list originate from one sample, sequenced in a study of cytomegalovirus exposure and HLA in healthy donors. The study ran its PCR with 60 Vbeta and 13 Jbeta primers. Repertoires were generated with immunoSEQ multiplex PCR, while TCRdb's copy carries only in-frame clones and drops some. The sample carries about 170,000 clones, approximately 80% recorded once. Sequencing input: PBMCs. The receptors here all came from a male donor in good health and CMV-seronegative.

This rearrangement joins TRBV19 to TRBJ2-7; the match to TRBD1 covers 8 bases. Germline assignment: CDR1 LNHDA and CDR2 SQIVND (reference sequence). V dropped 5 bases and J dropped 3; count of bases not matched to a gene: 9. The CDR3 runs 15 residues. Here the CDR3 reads CASSPRQGRNYEQYF. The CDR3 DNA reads TGTGCCAGTAGTCCACGACAGGGGCGTAACTACGAGCAGTACTTC.

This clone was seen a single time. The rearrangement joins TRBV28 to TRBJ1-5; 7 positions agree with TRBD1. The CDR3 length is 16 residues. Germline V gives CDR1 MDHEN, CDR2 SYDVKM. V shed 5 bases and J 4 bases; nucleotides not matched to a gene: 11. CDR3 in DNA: TGTGCCAGCAGTACTACACCAGGGGGAGGTAATCAGCCCCAGCATTTT. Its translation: CASSTTPGGGNQPQHF.

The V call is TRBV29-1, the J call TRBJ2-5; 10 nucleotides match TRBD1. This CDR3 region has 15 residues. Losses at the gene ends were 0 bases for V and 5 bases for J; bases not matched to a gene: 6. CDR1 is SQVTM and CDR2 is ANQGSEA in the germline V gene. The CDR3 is CSVEDLGQGTETQYF. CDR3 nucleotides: TGCAGCGTTGAAGACCTGGGACAGGGGACGGAGACCCAGTACTTC.

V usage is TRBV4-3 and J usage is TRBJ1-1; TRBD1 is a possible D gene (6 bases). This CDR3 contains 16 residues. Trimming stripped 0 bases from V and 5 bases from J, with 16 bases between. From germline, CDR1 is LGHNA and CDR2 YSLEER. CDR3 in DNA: TGCGCCAGCAGCCAAGAACTGGGGGGGCTGGGGACTGAAGCTTTCTTT. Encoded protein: CASSQELGGLGTEAFF.

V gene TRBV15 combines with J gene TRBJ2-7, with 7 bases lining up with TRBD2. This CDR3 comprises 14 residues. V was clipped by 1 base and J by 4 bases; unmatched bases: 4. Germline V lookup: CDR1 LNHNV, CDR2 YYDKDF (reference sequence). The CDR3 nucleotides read TGTGCCACCAGCAGAGCGGGACTAAATTACGAGCAGTACTTC. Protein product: CATSRAGLNYEQYF.

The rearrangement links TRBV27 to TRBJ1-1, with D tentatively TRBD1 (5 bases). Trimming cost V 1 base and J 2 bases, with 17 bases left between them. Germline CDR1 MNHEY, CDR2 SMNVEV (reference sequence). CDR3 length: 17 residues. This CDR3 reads CASSLYLGGGSNTEAFF. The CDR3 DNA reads TGTGCCAGCAGTTTATACCTCGGGGGGGGTAGTAACACTGAAGCTTTCTTT.

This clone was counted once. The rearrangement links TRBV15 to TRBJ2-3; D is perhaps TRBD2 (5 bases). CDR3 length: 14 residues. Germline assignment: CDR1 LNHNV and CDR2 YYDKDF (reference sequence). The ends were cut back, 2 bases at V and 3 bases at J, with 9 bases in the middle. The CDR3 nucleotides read TGTGCCACCAGCAGAACGGGGTTAACAGATACGCAGTATTTT. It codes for CATSRTGLTDTQYF.

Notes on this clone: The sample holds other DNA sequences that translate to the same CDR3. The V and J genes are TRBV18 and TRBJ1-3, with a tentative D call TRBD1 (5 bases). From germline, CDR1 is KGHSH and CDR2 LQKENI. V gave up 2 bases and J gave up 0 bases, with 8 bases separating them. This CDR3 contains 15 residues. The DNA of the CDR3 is TGTGCCAGCTCACCAAGGGGCGGCTCTGGAAACACCATATATTTT. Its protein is CASSPRGGSGNTIYF. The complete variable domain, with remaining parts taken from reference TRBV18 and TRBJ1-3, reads NAGVMQNPRHLVRRRGQEARLRCSPMKGHSHVYWYRQLPEEGLKFMVYLQKENIIDESGMPKERFSAEFPKEGPSILRIQQVVRGDSAAYFCASSPRGGSGNTIYFGEGSWLTVV.

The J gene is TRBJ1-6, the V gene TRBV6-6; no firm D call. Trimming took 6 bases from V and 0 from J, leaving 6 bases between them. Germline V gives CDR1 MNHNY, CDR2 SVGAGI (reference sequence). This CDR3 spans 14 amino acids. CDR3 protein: CASRADSYNSPLHF. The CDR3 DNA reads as TGTGCCAGCAGGGCAGACTCCTATAATTCACCCCTCCACTTT.

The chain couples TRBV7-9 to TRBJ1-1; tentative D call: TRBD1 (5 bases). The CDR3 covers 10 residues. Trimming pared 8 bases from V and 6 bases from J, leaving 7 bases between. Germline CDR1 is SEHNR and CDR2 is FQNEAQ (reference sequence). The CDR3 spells CASGGAEAFF. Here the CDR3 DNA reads TGTGCCAGCGGGGGGGCTGAAGCTTTCTTT.

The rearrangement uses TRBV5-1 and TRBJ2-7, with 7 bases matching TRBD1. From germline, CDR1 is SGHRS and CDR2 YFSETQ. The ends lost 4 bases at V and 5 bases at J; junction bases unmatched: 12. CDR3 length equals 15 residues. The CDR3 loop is CASSPQPDRANEQYF. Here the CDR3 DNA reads TGCGCCAGCAGCCCCCAGCCCGACAGGGCGAACGAGCAGTACTTC. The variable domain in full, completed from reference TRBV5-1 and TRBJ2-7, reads KAGVTQTPRYLIKTRGQQVTLSCSPISGHRSVSWYQQTPGQGLQFLFEYFSETQRNKGNFPGRFSGRQFSNSRSEMNVSTLELGDSALYLCASSPQPDRANEQYFGPGTRLTVT.

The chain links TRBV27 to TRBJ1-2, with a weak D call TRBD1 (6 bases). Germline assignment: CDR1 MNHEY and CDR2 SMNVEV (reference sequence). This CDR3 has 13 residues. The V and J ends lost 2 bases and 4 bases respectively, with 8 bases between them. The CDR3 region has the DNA TGTGCCAGCAGTTTAACAGGGACCTATGGCTACACCTTC. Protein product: CASSLTGTYGYTF.

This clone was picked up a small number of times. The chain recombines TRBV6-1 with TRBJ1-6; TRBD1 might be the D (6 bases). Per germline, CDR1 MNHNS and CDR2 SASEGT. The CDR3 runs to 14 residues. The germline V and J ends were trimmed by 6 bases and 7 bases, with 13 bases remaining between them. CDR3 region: CASRPTGGNSPLHF. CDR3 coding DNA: TGTGCCAGCAGGCCGACAGGTGGAAATTCACCCCTCCACTTT.

The CDR3 region is CASRASGEYGYTF. The CDR3 bases are TGTGCCAGCAGGGCTTCAGGGGAATATGGCTACACCTTC. The genes are TRBV6-5 and TRBJ1-2; a weak D match, TRBD1 (6 bases). The length of the CDR3 is 13 residues. Germline CDR1 is MNHEY and CDR2 is SVGAGI. Deletions cut 6 bases from V and 5 bases from J, with 13 bases between.

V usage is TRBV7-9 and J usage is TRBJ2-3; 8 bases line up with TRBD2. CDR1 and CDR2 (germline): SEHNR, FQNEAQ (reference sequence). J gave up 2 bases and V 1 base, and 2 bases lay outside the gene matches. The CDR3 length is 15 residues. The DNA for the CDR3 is TGTGCCAGCAGCTTAGGCGGGGGGCTCACAGATACGCAGTATTTT. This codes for CASSLGGGLTDTQYF.

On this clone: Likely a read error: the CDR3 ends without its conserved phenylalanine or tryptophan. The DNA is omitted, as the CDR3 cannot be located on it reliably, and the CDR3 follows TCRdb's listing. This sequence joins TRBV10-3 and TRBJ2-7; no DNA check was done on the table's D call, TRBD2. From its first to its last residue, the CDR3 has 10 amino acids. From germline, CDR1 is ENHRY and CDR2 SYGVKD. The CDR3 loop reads CAIRQEVSPL.

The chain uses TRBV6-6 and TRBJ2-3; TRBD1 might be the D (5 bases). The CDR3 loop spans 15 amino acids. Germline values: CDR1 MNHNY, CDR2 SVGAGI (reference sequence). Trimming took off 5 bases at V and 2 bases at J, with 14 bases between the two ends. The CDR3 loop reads CASSRQSRFTDTQYF. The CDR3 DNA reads TGTGCCAGCAGTCGACAGTCGAGGTTCACAGATACGCAGTATTTT.

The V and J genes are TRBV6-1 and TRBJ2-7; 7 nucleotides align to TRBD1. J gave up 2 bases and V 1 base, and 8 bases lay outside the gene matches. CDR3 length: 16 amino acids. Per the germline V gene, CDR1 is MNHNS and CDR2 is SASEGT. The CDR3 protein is CASSEVRGGAPYEQYF. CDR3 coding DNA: TGTGCCAGCAGTGAAGTGAGAGGGGGCGCCCCCTACGAGCAGTACTTC.